The present T cell receptor (beta chain) was sequenced within a study of blood T cell repertoires in COVID-19. Study background: PBMCs, B-cell-depleted T cells, or T cells provided the cDNA or gDNA that made up the material.

Trimming stripped 2 bases from V and 4 bases from J, with 14 bases between. There are 15 residues in the CDR3. Germline V gene lookup returns CDR1 MNHEY and CDR2 SVGEGT. Per the original methods: Nucleated cell counts were estimated from reference gene primer amplification. Method: immunoSEQ multiplex PCR; TCRdb's copy keeps in-frame clones and lacks some. V, J and clone size derive from that table, while D and trimming were established from the DNA sequence. This sample has over 85,000 clones, with around 92% found just once. Sequencing used peripheral blood. V and J are TRBV6-2 or TRBV6-3 and TRBJ1-2; no reliable D call. The TCR comes from a man between 18 and 29 years old with acute or convalescent COVID-19. The CDR3 here is CASSYEWRGGYGYTF. For the CDR3, the DNA is TGTGCCAGCAGTTACGAGTGGCGGGGAGGCTATGGCTACACCTTC.